The rows below give T cell receptor beta chains drawn from one sample of a study of T cells after yellow fever vaccination. Each CDR3 protein is one row after TCRdb ran MiXCR on the 5' RACE reads. The sample shows under 700,000 distinct CDR3 sequences, about a sixth of them seen only once. The material sequenced was PBMCs, taken about 5 days after the first yellow fever vaccination. The receptor source for this set is a man aged 18 to 30 who received the YFV17D yellow fever vaccine. Each CDR3 is given with its conserved first and last residue. Fields, in order: CDR3 DNA, CDR3 protein, D gene, V gene, J gene, clone size. D genes are given only for firm matches. Clone size is given for some rows only: seen once, a few or many times, or a class if the clone is expanded.

CDR3nt: TGCGCCAGCAGCTTGGGTTCTGGGGAGGATACGCAGTATTTT
CDR3aa: CASSLGSGEDTQYF
d_gene: -
v_gene: TRBV5-1
j_gene: TRBJ2-3
abundance: few

CDR3nt: TGTGCCAGCAGCTTAGTGCATGGCGGCAATCAGCCCCAGCATTTT
CDR3aa: CASSLVHGGNQPQHF
d_gene: -
v_gene: TRBV7-2
j_gene: TRBJ1-5
abundance: -

CDR3nt: TGCGCCAGTCGTAAGACTAGCGGCCAAGAGACCCAGTACTTC
CDR3aa: CASRKTSGQETQYF
d_gene: TRBD2
v_gene: TRBV5-1
j_gene: TRBJ2-5
abundance: -

CDR3nt: TGTGCCAGCAGCCGTCGGGACCGCTCTAACTATGGCTACACCTTC
CDR3aa: CASSRRDRSNYGYTF
d_gene: -
v_gene: TRBV3-1
j_gene: TRBJ1-2
abundance: few

CDR3nt: TGCAGCGTTGGAATAGCGGGGGCCCAAGAGACCCAGTACTTC
CDR3aa: CSVGIAGAQETQYF
d_gene: TRBD2
v_gene: TRBV29-1
j_gene: TRBJ2-5
abundance: few

CDR3nt: TGTGCCAGCAGCTTAGAATTCTATGGACCTTACTATGGCTACACCTTC
CDR3aa: CASSLEFYGPYYGYTF
d_gene: -
v_gene: TRBV7-2
j_gene: TRBJ1-2
abundance: -

CDR3nt: TGTGCCAGCAGTTACTCGAATCAGCTTGCGGGTTATAGCACAGATACGCAGTATTTT
CDR3aa: CASSYSNQLAGYSTDTQYF
d_gene: -
v_gene: TRBV6-5
j_gene: TRBJ2-3
abundance: few

CDR3nt: TGCAGTGCTAGAGGGGGGGGTAGCGGGGAGGATACGCAGTATTTT
CDR3aa: CSARGGGSGEDTQYF
d_gene: TRBD2
v_gene: TRBV20-1
j_gene: TRBJ2-3
abundance: -

CDR3nt: TGTGCCAGTATGTCTGGGGGGGCCTCACAAGAGACCCAGTACTTC
CDR3aa: CASMSGGASQETQYF
d_gene: -
v_gene: TRBV6-1
j_gene: TRBJ2-5
abundance: few

CDR3nt: TGCAGCGTTGAAGCCGGAACCGGGGAGCTGTTTTTT
CDR3aa: CSVEAGTGELFF
d_gene: -
v_gene: TRBV29-1
j_gene: TRBJ2-2
abundance: -

CDR3nt: TGTGCCAGCAGCCAAGACTTAACGGGGGTTGACATCTCCTACGAGCAGTACTTC
CDR3aa: CASSQDLTGVDISYEQYF
d_gene: -
v_gene: TRBV4-2
j_gene: TRBJ2-7
abundance: -

CDR3nt: TGTGCCAGCAGTCCGCCTCTTTCCGGTTCACCCCTCCACTTT
CDR3aa: CASSPPLSGSPLHF
d_gene: -
v_gene: TRBV12-3/TRBV12-4
j_gene: TRBJ1-6
abundance: few

CDR3nt: TGTGCCAGCAGCCAACTCAGACGGCTTAACTATGGCTACACCTTC
CDR3aa: CASSQLRRLNYGYTF
d_gene: -
v_gene: TRBV3-1
j_gene: TRBJ1-2
abundance: few

CDR3nt: TGTGCCACCAGTGACTCCGGGACTCCGGGGGAGCAGTACTTC
CDR3aa: CATSDSGTPGEQYF
d_gene: -
v_gene: TRBV24-1
j_gene: TRBJ2-7
abundance: many

CDR3nt: TGTGCCAGCAGCTTAGGAGGACAACCCGAGACCCAGTACTTC
CDR3aa: CASSLGGQPETQYF
d_gene: -
v_gene: TRBV11-3
j_gene: TRBJ2-5
abundance: few

CDR3nt: TGCGCCAGCAGCCAATACACTAGCGGGGGGACAGATACGCAGTATTTT
CDR3aa: CASSQYTSGGTDTQYF
d_gene: TRBD2
v_gene: TRBV4-3
j_gene: TRBJ2-3
abundance: -

CDR3nt: TGTGCCAGCAGCTTAGGACCCCCCTATGGCTACACCTTC
CDR3aa: CASSLGPPYGYTF
d_gene: -
v_gene: TRBV11-2
j_gene: TRBJ1-2
abundance: few

CDR3nt: TGTGCCAGCAGCTTGGGGACAGGGGGCCCAACTAATGAAAAACTGTTTTTT
CDR3aa: CASSLGTGGPTNEKLFF
d_gene: TRBD1
v_gene: TRBV5-5
j_gene: TRBJ1-4
abundance: few

CDR3nt: TGCAGCGTTCACGGACAGGGAAGCTACGAGCAGTACTTC
CDR3aa: CSVHGQGSYEQYF
d_gene: TRBD1
v_gene: TRBV29-1
j_gene: TRBJ2-7
abundance: few

CDR3nt: TGTGCCAGCAGTCCCAGGGGCACAGGCAATCAGCCCCAGCATTTT
CDR3aa: CASSPRGTGNQPQHF
d_gene: -
v_gene: TRBV12-3/TRBV12-4
j_gene: TRBJ1-5
abundance: many

CDR3nt: TGCGCCAGCAGCCAAGATAGGAGGGACTATCAAGAGACCCAGTACTTC
CDR3aa: CASSQDRRDYQETQYF
d_gene: TRBD2
v_gene: TRBV4-1
j_gene: TRBJ2-5
abundance: few

CDR3nt: TGTGCCAGCAGCACGGGGAGGGGCTATGGCTACACCTTC
CDR3aa: CASSTGRGYGYTF
d_gene: -
v_gene: TRBV7-2
j_gene: TRBJ1-2
abundance: -

CDR3nt: TGTGCCAGCAGCTTAAGTAGGGGCGATACGCAGTATTTT
CDR3aa: CASSLSRGDTQYF
d_gene: -
v_gene: TRBV7-3
j_gene: TRBJ2-3
abundance: many

CDR3nt: TGCGCCAGCAGCCTGCACTCGGCGGGGGCACTTTACAATGAGCAGTTCTTC
CDR3aa: CASSLHSAGALYNEQFF
d_gene: -
v_gene: TRBV4-1
j_gene: TRBJ2-1
abundance: -

CDR3nt: TGCGCCAGCAGCTCGTCCGGGACAGGGGGTGGCTACACCTTC
CDR3aa: CASSSSGTGGGYTF
d_gene: TRBD1
v_gene: TRBV5-1
j_gene: TRBJ1-2
abundance: few

CDR3nt: TGTGCCAGCAGCCTGGATTCTTTTAATCAGCCCCAGCATTTT
CDR3aa: CASSLDSFNQPQHF
d_gene: -
v_gene: TRBV7-9
j_gene: TRBJ1-5
abundance: -

CDR3nt: TGTGCCAGCAGCTCTAGGGGGACTGTTACTGAAGCTTTCTTT
CDR3aa: CASSSRGTVTEAFF
d_gene: -
v_gene: TRBV7-8
j_gene: TRBJ1-1
abundance: few

CDR3nt: TGTGCCAGCAGTTTAGTGCAGGGTGCTCAGCCCCAGCATTTT
CDR3aa: CASSLVQGAQPQHF
d_gene: -
v_gene: TRBV27
j_gene: TRBJ1-5
abundance: few

CDR3nt: TGTGCCAGCAGTTACTCTATGGTGGGGAAAGGTTACAATGAGCAGTTCTTC
CDR3aa: CASSYSMVGKGYNEQFF
d_gene: -
v_gene: TRBV6-5
j_gene: TRBJ2-1
abundance: few

CDR3nt: TGTGCCAGCAGCTTACGGTGGGGTGTTTCGAACTCTGGGGCCAACGTCCTGACTTTC
CDR3aa: CASSLRWGVSNSGANVLTF
d_gene: -
v_gene: TRBV11-2
j_gene: TRBJ2-6
abundance: -

CDR3nt: TGTGCCAGCAGCGTAGTCCCAGCCGGGGAGCTGTTTTTT
CDR3aa: CASSVVPAGELFF
d_gene: -
v_gene: TRBV9
j_gene: TRBJ2-2
abundance: few

CDR3nt: TGCGCCAGCAGCCAAGATCTGGGACAGGGCGGCCAGCCCCAGCATTTT
CDR3aa: CASSQDLGQGGQPQHF
d_gene: TRBD1
v_gene: TRBV4-3
j_gene: TRBJ1-5
abundance: many

CDR3nt: TGTGCCAGCAGCGAGACGGTTGTAGGTCAGCCCCAGCATTTT
CDR3aa: CASSETVVGQPQHF
d_gene: -
v_gene: TRBV7-6
j_gene: TRBJ1-5
abundance: -

CDR3nt: TGTGCCAGCAACTCCAGACTAGCGGCGGCAGATACGCAGTATTTT
CDR3aa: CASNSRLAAADTQYF
d_gene: TRBD2
v_gene: TRBV7-3
j_gene: TRBJ2-3
abundance: -

CDR3nt: TGTGCCAGCAGCTTAGATGGACAGAAAAACATTCAGTACTTC
CDR3aa: CASSLDGQKNIQYF
d_gene: -
v_gene: TRBV7-2
j_gene: TRBJ2-4
abundance: many

CDR3nt: TGTGCCAGCAGCAAAGGGACCCGGGACAGGGGCCGCACTGAAGCTTTCTTT
CDR3aa: CASSKGTRDRGRTEAFF
d_gene: -
v_gene: TRBV21-1
j_gene: TRBJ1-1
abundance: -

CDR3nt: TGCAGTGCTAGAGTGGTTTGGTCTAATGAAAAACTGTTTTTT
CDR3aa: CSARVVWSNEKLFF
d_gene: -
v_gene: TRBV20-1
j_gene: TRBJ1-4
abundance: few

CDR3nt: TGTGCCAGCAGAGGCAGGGCCTACAATGAGCAGTTCTTC
CDR3aa: CASRGRAYNEQFF
d_gene: -
v_gene: TRBV6-1
j_gene: TRBJ2-1
abundance: -

CDR3nt: TGCAGCGTAAGGGAACAGGAGTCTCAGCCCCAGCATTTT
CDR3aa: CSVREQESQPQHF
d_gene: -
v_gene: TRBV29-1
j_gene: TRBJ1-5
abundance: few

CDR3nt: TGTGCCACCAGCAGAGATTACTCCTACAATGAGCAGTTCTTC
CDR3aa: CATSRDYSYNEQFF
d_gene: -
v_gene: TRBV15
j_gene: TRBJ2-1
abundance: few

CDR3nt: TGTGCCAGCAGACGGACGACTAGCTTGGGGGATGAGCAGTTCTTC
CDR3aa: CASRRTTSLGDEQFF
d_gene: TRBD2
v_gene: TRBV6-1
j_gene: TRBJ2-1
abundance: few

CDR3nt: TGTGCCAGTTTCGCCGGGACTTCTCCAGAGACCCAGTACTTC
CDR3aa: CASFAGTSPETQYF
d_gene: -
v_gene: TRBV12-3/TRBV12-4
j_gene: TRBJ2-5
abundance: few

CDR3nt: TGTGCCAGTACCCAATATGCGACACTGAACACTGAAGCTTTCTTT
CDR3aa: CASTQYATLNTEAFF
d_gene: -
v_gene: TRBV19
j_gene: TRBJ1-1
abundance: few

CDR3nt: TGTGCCAGCAGCGTCGGGGAGGGCAATCAGCCCCAGCATTTT
CDR3aa: CASSVGEGNQPQHF
d_gene: -
v_gene: TRBV13
j_gene: TRBJ1-5
abundance: -

CDR3nt: TGTGCCAGCAGCGCAAGTCAGGGGCTTTGGGGAAATGAGCAGTTCTTC
CDR3aa: CASSASQGLWGNEQFF
d_gene: -
v_gene: TRBV7-9
j_gene: TRBJ2-1
abundance: -

CDR3nt: TGCGCCAGCAGCCAAGACTACAGGGGGGACACTGAAGCTTTCTTT
CDR3aa: CASSQDYRGDTEAFF
d_gene: TRBD1
v_gene: TRBV4-3
j_gene: TRBJ1-1
abundance: -